The 26 T cell receptor beta chains listed next were all sequenced from one sample in a study of blood T cell repertoires in COVID-19. Profiled with immunoSEQ multiplex PCR; TCRdb holds only in-frame clones, not every one. Altogether 50,000 to 60,000 clones are present, over 75% being singletons, with the ten largest covering approximately 6.2%. The material sequenced was peripheral blood. These TCRs come from a man aged 35-49 years with acute or convalescent COVID-19.

The CDR3 is CASSGNRGGYQPQHF. DNA for the CDR3: TGTGCCAGCAGTGGGAATAGGGGTGGCTATCAGCCCCAGCATTTT. The J gene is TRBJ1-5, the V gene TRBV2, with D possibly being TRBD1 (5 bases). Trimming removed 4 bases from V and 5 bases from J, with 15 bases in between. The CDR3 runs to 15 residues. Germline-derived CDR1 and CDR2 are SNHLY and FYNNEI.

The chain recombines TRBV7-2 with TRBJ1-2, with 8 bases matching TRBD1. The J segment lost 7 bases and the V segment lost 6 bases, leaving 7 bases of the junction unmatched. In germline, CDR1 is SGHTA, CDR2 FQGNSA. The CDR3 runs to 13 residues. The CDR3 DNA reads as TGTGCCAGCAGAACGACAGGGGCGGGTGGCTACACCTTC. Encoded protein: CASRTTGAGGYTF.

This clone has a single count. The chain combines TRBV6-4 with TRBJ2-1, with 9 nucleotides matching TRBD2. CDR3 length: 16 residues. CDR1 and CDR2 from the germline V gene are MRHNA and SNTAGT. The ends lost 4 bases at V and 2 bases at J; junction bases unmatched: 6. The CDR3 DNA reads as TGTGCCAGCAGTGCCGCGACTAGCGGAGCCTACAATGAGCAGTTCTTC. Translation gives CASSAATSGAYNEQFF.

This clone was seen just once. The chain is built from TRBV19 and TRBJ2-1, with 8 bases matching TRBD2. The CDR3 length is 13 residues. CDR1 is LNHDA and CDR2 is SQIVND in the germline V gene (reference sequence). V lost 1 base and J lost 7; bases outside the gene matches: 0. CDR3 sequence reads: CASSIGLANEQFF. CDR3 DNA: TGTGCCAGTAGTATAGGACTAGCGAATGAGCAGTTCTTC.

This rearrangement joins TRBV2 to TRBJ2-7; D is undetermined. Germline assignment: CDR1 SNHLY and CDR2 FYNNEI. The CDR3 sequence is 12 residues long. The V end lost 6 bases, the J end lost 6 bases, and 12 bases lay between the germline ends. As DNA, the CDR3 is TGTGCCAGCAGACCGAACTTCCTCGAGCAGTACTTC. Encoded protein: CASRPNFLEQYF.

The chain links TRBV11-2 to TRBJ2-3; TRBD2 agrees at 13 bases. Germline lookup yields CDR1 SGHAT and CDR2 FQNNGV. The CDR3 covers 17 residues. V shed 4 bases, J shed 2 bases, and the junction held 6 bases outside the gene matches. The CDR3 region has the DNA TGTGCCAGCAGCTGGGAGGGACTAGCGGGAATCACAGATACGCAGTATTTT. It translates to CASSWEGLAGITDTQYF.

The rearrangement joins TRBV28 to TRBJ2-1; D gene ambiguous. Germline V CDR1 and CDR2: MDHEN, SYDVKM. This CDR3 spans 12 amino acids. V was shortened by 2 bases and J by 6 bases, with 5 bases between the two germline ends. The CDR3 DNA follows: TGTGCCAGCAGTTTACCGGGCAATGAGCAGTTCTTC. It encodes CASSLPGNEQFF. Full variable domain (outside the CDR3, taken from reference TRBV28 and TRBJ2-1): DVKVTQSSRYLVKRTGEKVFLECVQDMDHENMFWYRQDPGLGLRLIYFSYDVKMKEKGDIPEGYSVSREKKERFSLILESASTNQTSMYLCASSLPGNEQFFGPGTRLTVL.

The chain recombines TRBV25-1 with TRBJ2-1; TRBD2 matches at 10 bases. The CDR3 has 15 residues. The junction had 7 bases not matched to a gene; V was cut back by 7 bases and J by 4 bases. Per germline, CDR1 MGHDK and CDR2 SYGVNS. The CDR3 loop is CASNHPSGSYNEQFF. The DNA for the CDR3 is TGTGCCAGCAACCACCCTAGCGGGAGTTACAATGAGCAGTTCTTC.

This clone was counted a single time. V and J are TRBV2 and TRBJ1-5, with a possible D match to TRBD1 (5 bases). The V gene lost 6 bases and the J gene lost 10 bases, with 16 bases spanning the gap. The CDR3 loop spans 13 amino acids. Per germline, CDR1 SNHLY and CDR2 FYNNEI. The CDR3, as DNA: TGTGCCAGCAGCCTGAACGGGGGTAAACCCCAGCATTTT. Encoded protein: CASSLNGGKPQHF.

V usage is TRBV6-5 and J usage is TRBJ2-7; D might be TRBD1 (6 bases). This CDR3 region has 11 residues. CDR1 is MNHEY and CDR2 is SVGAGI in the germline V gene. V was cut by 9 bases and J by 6 bases, with 12 bases left in between. CDR3 loop: CARLQGTEQYF. The CDR3 bases are TGTGCCAGGTTACAGGGTACCGAGCAGTACTTC.

The CDR3, as DNA: TGCGCCAGCAGCCAATTCGTGAGCTCTGGGGCCAACGTCCTGACTTTC. It translates to CASSQFVSSGANVLTF. This chain connects TRBV4-1 to TRBJ2-6; D remains unclear. CDR3 length equals 16 residues. Trimming took off 2 bases at V and 0 bases at J, with 8 bases between the two ends. Germline values: CDR1 MGHRA, CDR2 YSYEKL.

The V call is TRBV27, the J call TRBJ1-5, with D maybe TRBD1 (5 bases). The length of the CDR3 is 13 residues. Deletions cut 6 bases from V and 4 bases from J, with 10 bases between. CDR1 is MNHEY and CDR2 is SMNVEV in the germline V gene (reference sequence). The CDR3 DNA follows: TGTGCCAGCAGGGTGGGGCTTAATCAGCCCCAGCATTTT. As protein: CASRVGLNQPQHF.

The chain combines TRBV18 with TRBJ1-2, with TRBD1 matching 7 bases. From germline, CDR1 is KGHSH and CDR2 LQKENI. This CDR3 has 15 amino acids. V lost 3 bases to trimming and J lost 4 bases; unmatched junction nucleotides: 8. Written as DNA, the CDR3 is TGTGCCAGCTCACCTGAAACAGGGGCTCTCTATGGCTACACCTTC. This codes for CASSPETGALYGYTF.

This clone has only one observation. This chain's CDR3 is CASSYPLADSGRSDEQFF. CDR3 sequence (DNA): TGTGCCAGCAGTTACCCCCTCGCGGATAGCGGGAGATCGGATGAGCAGTTCTTC. V and J are TRBV6-2 or TRBV6-3 and TRBJ2-1; 9 bases fit TRBD2. Trimming removed 2 bases from V and 8 bases from J; junction bases left unmatched: 16. The CDR3 runs to 18 residues. CDR1 MNHEY and CDR2 SVGEGT come from the germline V gene.

The V call is TRBV5-1, the J call TRBJ1-1, with D perhaps matching TRBD1 (6 bases). Per germline, CDR1 SGHRS and CDR2 YFSETQ. This CDR3 region has 15 residues. Trimming stripped 3 bases from V and 1 base from J, with 13 bases between. The CDR3 nucleotides are TGCGCCAGCAGCTGGGGAGACAGGCAGAACACTGAAGCTTTCTTT. Protein: CASSWGDRQNTEAFF. Using reference TRBV5-1 and TRBJ1-1 for the parts outside the CDR3, the full variable domain is KAGVTQTPRYLIKTRGQQVTLSCSPISGHRSVSWYQQTPGQGLQFLFEYFSETQRNKGNFPGRFSGRQFSNSRSEMNVSTLELGDSALYLCASSWGDRQNTEAFFGQGTRLTVV.

The chain employs TRBV28 and TRBJ1-5, with TRBD1 identical over 9 bases. V was clipped by 5 bases and J by 4 bases; unmatched bases: 6. The CDR3 sequence is 15 residues long. Germline CDR1 reads MDHEN; CDR2 reads SYDVKM. CDR3 sequence reads: CASSPPGTGNQPQHF. CDR3 nucleotides: TGTGCCAGCAGTCCACCCGGGACAGGGAATCAGCCCCAGCATTTT.

In its sample, this clone was seen once. The chain combines TRBV7-2 with TRBJ2-5; 13 nucleotides line up with TRBD2. Looked up from germline, CDR1 is SGHTA and CDR2 is FQGNSA. This CDR3 contains 16 residues. The V segment lost 5 bases and the J segment 5 bases; nucleotides outside the gene matches: 8. The CDR3 here is CASSGRTSGRRETQYF. Here the CDR3 DNA reads TGTGCCAGCAGCGGTCGGACTAGCGGGAGAAGGGAGACCCAGTACTTC.

This chain connects TRBV19 to TRBJ1-1; 9 bases fit TRBD1. Germline loops: CDR1 LNHDA, CDR2 SQIVND (reference sequence). The CDR3 extends over 15 amino acids. V shed 1 base and J 6 bases; nucleotides not matched to a gene: 6. The CDR3 coding sequence is TGTGCCAGTAGTATAGCGGGGACAGGGAGGGCTGAAGCTTTCTTT. Amino acid sequence: CASSIAGTGRAEAFF.

V and J are TRBV29-1 and TRBJ2-3; TRBD2 agrees at 9 bases. The CDR3 is 15 residues long. Germline CDR1 SQVTM, CDR2 ANQGSEA. J lost 1 base, V lost 3 bases, and 5 bases had no gene match. The CDR3 bases are TGCAGCGTTGATTTGACTAGCGGAGGCACAGATACGCAGTATTTT. Encoded protein: CSVDLTSGGTDTQYF.

The rearrangement links TRBV27 to TRBJ2-7; 9 bases are a match to TRBD1. CDR1 is MNHEY, CDR2 SMNVEV, per germline (reference sequence). J was trimmed by 1 base and V by 2 bases; bases with no gene match: 9. The CDR3 sequence is 17 residues long. The CDR3 bases are TGTGCCAGCAGTTTAACCCCCAGGACAGGGGCGTCCTACGAGCAGTACTTC. This codes for CASSLTPRTGASYEQYF.

The CDR3 loop reads CASSERQGGETQYF. The CDR3, as DNA: TGTGCCAGCAGCGAAAGACAGGGAGGAGAGACCCAGTACTTC. The chain is built from TRBV27 and TRBJ2-5, with D possibly TRBD1 on 7 matching bases. Trimming took off 6 bases at V and 4 bases at J, with 15 bases between the two ends. Germline CDR1 is MNHEY and CDR2 is SMNVEV (reference sequence). This CDR3 region has 14 residues.

The V and J genes are TRBV4-1 and TRBJ1-5; the D is unclear. CDR1 and CDR2 (germline): MGHRA, YSYEKL. The CDR3 is made up of 14 amino acids. Trimming shortened V by 2 bases and J by 0 bases, and 5 bases separated the two germline ends. The CDR3 region has the DNA TGCGCCAGCAGCCAATCCTTTAGCAATCAGCCCCAGCATTTT. This translates into CASSQSFSNQPQHF.

The chain uses TRBV9 and TRBJ2-1, with 11 bases identical to TRBD2. There are 18 residues in the CDR3. Germline CDR1 reads SGDLS; CDR2 reads YYNGEE. V lost 3 bases to trimming and J lost 6 bases; unmatched junction nucleotides: 14. CDR3 in amino acids: CASSEGLGIAGGSNEQFF. In nucleotides, the CDR3 is TGTGCCAGCAGCGAGGGGTTGGGCATAGCGGGAGGGAGCAATGAGCAGTTCTTC.

The chain uses TRBV7-2 and TRBJ1-3; TRBD1 is a possible D gene (5 bases). The germline V gene has CDR1 SGHTA and CDR2 FQGNSA. The CDR3 is made up of 16 amino acids. Trimming removed 2 bases from V and 2 bases from J, with 13 bases in between. This CDR3 is CASSLRQGVAGNTIYF. The CDR3 DNA reads as TGTGCCAGCAGCTTAAGGCAGGGTGTTGCTGGAAACACCATATATTTT. Complete variable domain (other parts from reference TRBV7-2 and TRBJ1-3): GAGVSQSPSNKVTEKGKDVELRCDPISGHTALYWYRQSLGQGLEFLIYFQGNSAPDKSGLPSDRFSAERTGGSVSTLTIQRTQQEDSAVYLCASSLRQGVAGNTIYFGEGSWLTVV.

A single count supports this clone. V is TRBV15 and J is TRBJ2-1, with D perhaps TRBD2 (6 bases). This CDR3 is 14 amino acids long. Germline CDR1 LNHNV, CDR2 YYDKDF (reference sequence). Trimming removed 1 base at V and 3 bases at J, with 7 bases between. Here the CDR3 reads CATSRAGVYNEQFF. CDR3 bases: TGTGCCACCAGCAGAGCGGGGGTCTACAATGAGCAGTTCTTC.

The rearrangement links TRBV6-1 to TRBJ2-7; TRBD1 is a possible D gene (5 bases). V was pared by 2 bases and J by 7 bases, with 15 bases between. Germline CDR1 and CDR2: MNHNS and SASEGT. This CDR3 has 14 residues. CDR3 DNA: TGTGCCAGCAGTGAATCGGGCAGGGTCGGAGAGCAGTACTTC. It specifies CASSESGRVGEQYF.